This TCR beta chain was captured by sequencing in a study of T cells in Graves' hyperthyroidism and ophthalmopathy. Study-wide findings and caveats: With a median lead of roughly 6.2 months before onset, the model predicted ophthalmopathy. Researchers found most expanded thyroid clonotypes above 0.001 in blood as well.

Germline V lookup: CDR1 SGHRS, CDR2 YFSETQ. This CDR3 region has 17 residues. V dropped 4 bases and J dropped 4; count of bases not matched to a gene: 13. Patients with ophthalmopathy all had a Clinical Activity Score of at least 3, a NOSPECS grade of at least 4 and duration under 3 months. Uncontrolled infection, other autoimmune disease, pregnancy and lactation each barred patients from inclusion. Concerning this clonotype: Its target is not known.

TCR beta CDR3 regions were amplified from RNA. Researchers ran a first-round RT-PCR on the TCR CDR3 using the HTBI primer set. TCRdb reprocessed the multiplex PCR reads with MiXCR, giving one entry per CDR3 protein. The data hold approximately 490,000 distinct CDR3 sequences, with approximately 23% observed a single time. V gene TRBV5-1 combines with J gene TRBJ2-4, with 8 bases lining up with TRBD2. The clonotype comes from a woman between 65 and 79 years old with Graves' ophthalmopathy. The source material was blood. This CDR3 is CASSITSGASPKNIQYF. CDR3 sequence (DNA): TGCGCCAGCAGCATTACTAGCGGAGCTAGCCCAAAAAACATTCAGTACTTC. Drawing the rest from reference TRBV5-1 and TRBJ2-4, the complete variable domain is KAGVTQTPRYLIKTRGQQVTLSCSPISGHRSVSWYQQTPGQGLQFLFEYFSETQRNKGNFPGRFSGRQFSNSRSEMNVSTLELGDSALYLCASSITSGASPKNIQYFGAGTRLSVL.